This T cell receptor beta chain was observed in a study of blood T cell repertoires in COVID-19. Original analysis: Amplification from reference gene primers served as the basis for estimated nucleated cell counts. Sequenced by immunoSEQ multiplex PCR; TCRdb stores in-frame clones only, minus some. V, J and clone size derive from that table, while D and trimming were established from the DNA sequence. The sample holds 95,000 to 150,000 clones, about 88% seen once. With 4 bases removed from V and 1 base from J, the gap between germline ends came to 7 bases. CDR3 length: 13 residues. Germline CDR1 and CDR2: LGHNA and YSLEER.

The TCR comes from a woman at least 80 years old with acute or convalescent COVID-19. Sequences were obtained from peripheral blood. This chain uses TRBV4-3 with TRBJ1-1, with D perhaps matching TRBD1 (6 bases). The CDR3 region has the DNA TGCGCCAGCAGCCCGGGACAGAACACTGAAGCTTTCTTT. This gives the protein CASSPGQNTEAFF.